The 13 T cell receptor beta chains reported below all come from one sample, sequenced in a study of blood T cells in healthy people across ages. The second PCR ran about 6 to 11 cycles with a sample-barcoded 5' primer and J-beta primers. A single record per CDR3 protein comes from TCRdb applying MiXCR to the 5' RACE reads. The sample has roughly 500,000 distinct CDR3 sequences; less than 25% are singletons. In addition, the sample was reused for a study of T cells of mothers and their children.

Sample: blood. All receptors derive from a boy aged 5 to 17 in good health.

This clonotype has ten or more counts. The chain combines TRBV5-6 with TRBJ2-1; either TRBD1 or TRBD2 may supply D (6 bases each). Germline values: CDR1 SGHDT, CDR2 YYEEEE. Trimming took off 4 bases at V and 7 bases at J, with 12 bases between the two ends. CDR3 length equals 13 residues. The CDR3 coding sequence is TGTGCCAGCAGCCGTGAAGGGGGGAATGAGCAGTTCTTC. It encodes CASSREGGNEQFF.

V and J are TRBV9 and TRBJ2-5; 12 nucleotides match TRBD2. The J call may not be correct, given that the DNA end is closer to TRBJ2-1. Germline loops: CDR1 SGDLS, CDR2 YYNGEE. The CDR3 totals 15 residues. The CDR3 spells CASSVVTSGSNEQFF. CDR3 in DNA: TGTGCCAGCAGCGTAGTGACTAGCGGGAGTAATGAGCAGTTCTTC.

CDR3 DNA: TGTGCCAGTAGTTGGGACTACCACAATGAGCAGTTCTTC. It specifies CASSWDYHNEQFF. The rearrangement links TRBV19 to TRBJ2-1; 7 positions agree with TRBD2. The CDR3 is 13 residues long. The V segment lost 5 bases and the J segment 5 bases; nucleotides outside the gene matches: 3. CDR1 and CDR2 from the germline V gene are LNHDA and SQIVND (reference sequence). Together with reference TRBV19 and TRBJ2-1, the CDR3 gives the full variable domain: DGGITQSPKYLFRKEGQNVTLSCEQNLNHDAMYWYRQDPGQGLRLIYYSQIVNDFQKGDIAEGYSVSREKKESFPLTVTSAQKNPTAFYLCASSWDYHNEQFFGPGTRLTVL.

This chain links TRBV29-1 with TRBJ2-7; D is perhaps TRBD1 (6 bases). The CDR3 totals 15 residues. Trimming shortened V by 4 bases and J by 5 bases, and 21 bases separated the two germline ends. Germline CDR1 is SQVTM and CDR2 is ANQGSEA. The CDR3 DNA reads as TGCAGCGTTGTACATGATAGCCAGGGGATGCACGAGCAGTACTTC. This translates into CSVVHDSQGMHEQYF.

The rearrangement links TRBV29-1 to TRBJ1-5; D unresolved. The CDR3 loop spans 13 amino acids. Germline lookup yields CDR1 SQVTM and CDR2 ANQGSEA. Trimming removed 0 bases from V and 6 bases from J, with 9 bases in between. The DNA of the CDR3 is TGCAGCGTTGAAGATTTGGAGGGTCAGCCCCAGCATTTT. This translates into CSVEDLEGQPQHF.

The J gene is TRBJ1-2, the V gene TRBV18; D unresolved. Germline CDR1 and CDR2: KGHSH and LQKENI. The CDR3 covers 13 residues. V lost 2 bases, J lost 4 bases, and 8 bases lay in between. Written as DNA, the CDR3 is TGTGCCAGCTCACCAGACAAGGTCTATGGCTACACCTTC. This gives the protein CASSPDKVYGYTF.

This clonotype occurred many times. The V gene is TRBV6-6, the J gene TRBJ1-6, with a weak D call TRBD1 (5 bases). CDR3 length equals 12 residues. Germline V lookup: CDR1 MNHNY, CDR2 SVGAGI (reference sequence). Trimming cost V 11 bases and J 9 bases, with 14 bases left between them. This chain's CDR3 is CASSGGGSPLHF. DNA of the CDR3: TGTGCCTCGTCGGGGGGGGGTTCACCCCTCCACTTT.

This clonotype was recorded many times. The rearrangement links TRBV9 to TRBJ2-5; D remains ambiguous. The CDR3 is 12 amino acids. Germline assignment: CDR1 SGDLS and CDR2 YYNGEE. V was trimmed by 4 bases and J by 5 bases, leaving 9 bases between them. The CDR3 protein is CASSPVGETQYF. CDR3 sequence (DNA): TGTGCCAGCAGCCCCGTAGGGGAGACCCAGTACTTC.

The chain's CDR3 is CASSLGGNPPEQYF. The DNA for the CDR3 is TGTGCCAGCAGCTTAGGCGGGAATCCCCCCGAGCAGTACTTC. V usage is TRBV7-9 and J usage is TRBJ2-5; TRBD2 might be the D (6 bases). The last part of the DNA fits TRBJ2-7 better; the J call may be wrong. In germline, CDR1 is SEHNR, CDR2 FQNEAQ (reference sequence). The CDR3 is 14 amino acids.

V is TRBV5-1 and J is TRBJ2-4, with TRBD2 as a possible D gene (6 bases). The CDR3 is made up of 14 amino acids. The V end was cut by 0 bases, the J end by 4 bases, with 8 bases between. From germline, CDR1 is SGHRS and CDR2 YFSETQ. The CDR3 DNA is TGCGCCAGCAGCTTGGACGGGAGAAAAAACATTCAGTACTTC. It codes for CASSLDGRKNIQYF.

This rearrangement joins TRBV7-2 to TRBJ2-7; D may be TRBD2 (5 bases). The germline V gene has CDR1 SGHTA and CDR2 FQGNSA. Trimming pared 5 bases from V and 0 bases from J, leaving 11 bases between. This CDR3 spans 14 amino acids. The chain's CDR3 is CASSLGLGSYEQYF. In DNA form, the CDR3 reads TGTGCCAGCAGCCTCGGACTGGGCTCCTACGAGCAGTACTTC.

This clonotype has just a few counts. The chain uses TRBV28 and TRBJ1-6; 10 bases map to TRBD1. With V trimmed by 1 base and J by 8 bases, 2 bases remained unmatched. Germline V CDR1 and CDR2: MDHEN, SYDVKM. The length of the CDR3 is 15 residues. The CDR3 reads CASSLLGTGDSPLHF. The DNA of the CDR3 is TGTGCCAGCAGTTTATTGGGGACAGGGGATTCACCCCTCCACTTT.

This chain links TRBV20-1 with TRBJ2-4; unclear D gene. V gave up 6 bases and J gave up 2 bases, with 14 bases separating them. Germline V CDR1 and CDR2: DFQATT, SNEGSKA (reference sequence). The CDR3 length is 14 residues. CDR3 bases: TGCAGTGCCAGAAGTGCCAGTACCAAAAACATTCAGTACTTC. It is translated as CSARSASTKNIQYF.